This T cell receptor beta chain is drawn from a study of control samples from healthy donors and cancer patients. The repertoire was sequenced with immunoSEQ multiplex PCR; TCRdb's copy has only in-frame clones and lacks some. The sample lists more than 65,000 clones; approximately 84% were seen once. Germline V gene sequence: CDR1 MNHNY, CDR2 SVGAGI (reference sequence). The CDR3 consists of 15 residues. The J segment lost 7 bases and the V segment lost 6 bases, leaving 13 bases of the junction unmatched. This receptor was identified in a man aged 45 to 65 in good health. The sequencing sample was made of blood. The chain recombines TRBV6-6 with TRBJ2-7; TRBD2 aligns across 9 bases. The CDR3 DNA reads TGTGCCAGCAGCCTAAGAGCGGGAGGAGTCAATGAGCAGTACTTC. Its translation is CASSLRAGGVNEQYF.